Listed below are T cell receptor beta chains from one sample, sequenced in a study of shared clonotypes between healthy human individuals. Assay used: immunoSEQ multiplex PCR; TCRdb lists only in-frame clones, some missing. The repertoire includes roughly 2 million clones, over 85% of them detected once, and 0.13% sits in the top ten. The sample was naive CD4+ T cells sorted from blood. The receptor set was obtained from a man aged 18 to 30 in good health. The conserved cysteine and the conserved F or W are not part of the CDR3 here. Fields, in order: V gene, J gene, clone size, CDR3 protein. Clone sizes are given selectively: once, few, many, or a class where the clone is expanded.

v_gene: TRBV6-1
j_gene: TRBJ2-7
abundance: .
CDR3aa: ASSAAGGSYEQY

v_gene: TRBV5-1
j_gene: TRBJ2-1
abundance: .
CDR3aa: ASSLWTSGDYKNEQF

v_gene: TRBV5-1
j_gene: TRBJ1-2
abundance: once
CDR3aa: ASSLTDRGGYGYT

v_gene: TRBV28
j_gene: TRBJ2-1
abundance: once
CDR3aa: ASSLGDRSTNEQF

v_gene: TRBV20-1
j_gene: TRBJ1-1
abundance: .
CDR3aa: SARTGGEAF

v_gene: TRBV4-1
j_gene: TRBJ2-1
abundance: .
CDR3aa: ASSQPGQVPYNEQF

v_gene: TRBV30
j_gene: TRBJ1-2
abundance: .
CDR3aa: AWSVPGPRGWYGYT

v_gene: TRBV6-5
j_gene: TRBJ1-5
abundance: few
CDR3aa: ASAGSNQPQH

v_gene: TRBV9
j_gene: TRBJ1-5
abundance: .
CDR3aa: ASSVGWGGNQPQH

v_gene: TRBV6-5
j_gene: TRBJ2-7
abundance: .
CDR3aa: ASSYSRASAYEQY

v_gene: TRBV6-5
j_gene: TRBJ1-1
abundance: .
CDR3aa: ASSYSNGVGEAF

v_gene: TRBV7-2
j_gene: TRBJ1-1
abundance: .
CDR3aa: ASSLGRFEAF

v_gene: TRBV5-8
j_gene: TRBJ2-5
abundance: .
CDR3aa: ASSSGQGAYQETQY

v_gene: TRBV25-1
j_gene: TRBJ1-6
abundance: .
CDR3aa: ASRPRQVGVGNSPLH

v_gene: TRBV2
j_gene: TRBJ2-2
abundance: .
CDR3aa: ASSGASGSNTGELF

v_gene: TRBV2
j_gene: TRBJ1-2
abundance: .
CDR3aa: ASSGAGGYT

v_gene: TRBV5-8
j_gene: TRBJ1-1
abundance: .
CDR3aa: ASSPLGKNTEAF

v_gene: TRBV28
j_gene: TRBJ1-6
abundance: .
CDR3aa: ASSFSTGTDSPLH

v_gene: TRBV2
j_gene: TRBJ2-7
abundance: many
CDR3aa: ASSPGTVNYEQY

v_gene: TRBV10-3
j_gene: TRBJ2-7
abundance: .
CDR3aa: ASGLGQTYEQY

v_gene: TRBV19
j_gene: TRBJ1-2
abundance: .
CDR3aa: ASSIVKEDGYT

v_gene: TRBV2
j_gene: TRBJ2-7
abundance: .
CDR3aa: ASSPERTNEQY

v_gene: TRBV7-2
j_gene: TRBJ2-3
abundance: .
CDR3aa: ASSRTSGGGEDTQY

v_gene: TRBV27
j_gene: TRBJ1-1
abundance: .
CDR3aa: ASSKNRGRGTEAF

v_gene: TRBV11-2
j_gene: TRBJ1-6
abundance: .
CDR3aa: ASSSQGNSPLH

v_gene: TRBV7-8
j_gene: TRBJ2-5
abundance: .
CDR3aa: ASSLYQETQY

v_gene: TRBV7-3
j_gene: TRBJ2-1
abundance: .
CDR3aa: ASNLGTRLPSSYNEQF

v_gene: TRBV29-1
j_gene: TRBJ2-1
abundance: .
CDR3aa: SAKTESYNEQF

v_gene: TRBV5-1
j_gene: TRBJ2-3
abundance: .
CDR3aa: ASSLGGSGADTQY

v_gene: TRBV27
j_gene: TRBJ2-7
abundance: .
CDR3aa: ASSLSGGGYEQY

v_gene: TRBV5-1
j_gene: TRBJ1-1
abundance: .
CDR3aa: ASSLDVLLLDTEAF

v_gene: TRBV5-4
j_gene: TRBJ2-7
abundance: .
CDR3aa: ASSSPLGQGEYEQY

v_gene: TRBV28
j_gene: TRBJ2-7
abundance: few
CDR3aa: ASSSRSPGEQY

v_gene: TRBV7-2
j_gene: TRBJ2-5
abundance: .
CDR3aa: ASSLGSAAQETQY

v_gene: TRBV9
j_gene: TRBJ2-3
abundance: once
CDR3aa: ASSAIQRETSDTQY

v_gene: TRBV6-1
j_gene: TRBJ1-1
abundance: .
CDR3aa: ASSGQGFYTEAF

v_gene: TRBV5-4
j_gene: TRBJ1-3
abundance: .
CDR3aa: ASSSGRDRGNTIY

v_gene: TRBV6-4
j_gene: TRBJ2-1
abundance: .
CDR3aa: ASSSLAGAYNEQF

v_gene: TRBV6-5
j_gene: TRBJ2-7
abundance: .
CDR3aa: ASSYSALGTYEQY

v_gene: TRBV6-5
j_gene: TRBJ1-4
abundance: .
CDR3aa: ASRTNQGGGEKLF

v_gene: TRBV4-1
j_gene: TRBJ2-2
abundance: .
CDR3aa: ASSPVGIRPNTGELF

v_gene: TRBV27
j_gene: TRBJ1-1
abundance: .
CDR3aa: ASRPPMNTEAF

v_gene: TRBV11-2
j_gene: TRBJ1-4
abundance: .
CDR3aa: ASRPPGQGNEKLF

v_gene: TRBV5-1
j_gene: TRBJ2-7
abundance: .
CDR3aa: ASSPRQSSYEQY

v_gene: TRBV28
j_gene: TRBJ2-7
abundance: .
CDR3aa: ASSSPSRDEQY

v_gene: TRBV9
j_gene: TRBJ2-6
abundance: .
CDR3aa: ASSLGPSYSGANVLT